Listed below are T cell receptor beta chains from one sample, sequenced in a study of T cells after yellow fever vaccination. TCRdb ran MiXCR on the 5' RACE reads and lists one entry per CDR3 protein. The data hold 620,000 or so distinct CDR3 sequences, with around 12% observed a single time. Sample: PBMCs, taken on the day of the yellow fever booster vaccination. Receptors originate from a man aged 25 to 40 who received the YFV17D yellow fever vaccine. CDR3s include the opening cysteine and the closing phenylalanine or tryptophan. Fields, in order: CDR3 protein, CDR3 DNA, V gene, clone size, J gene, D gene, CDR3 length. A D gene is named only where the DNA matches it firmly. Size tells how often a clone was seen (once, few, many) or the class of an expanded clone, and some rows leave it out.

CASSALGGAYEQYF	TGTGCCAGCAGCGCCCTCGGAGGGGCCTACGAGCAGTACTTC	TRBV7-2	.	TRBJ2-7	.	14
CASSTTGPISGYTF	TGTGCCAGCAGCACAACCGGGCCCATATCCGGCTACACCTTC	TRBV27	many	TRBJ1-2	.	14
CASSKTSGRYYNEQFF	TGTGCCAGCAGCAAGACTAGCGGGAGGTACTACAATGAGCAGTTCTTC	TRBV7-2	.	TRBJ2-1	TRBD2	16
CASSPSTSGRFGEQYF	TGTGCCAGCAGTCCTTCGACTAGCGGGAGGTTTGGGGAGCAGTACTTC	TRBV12-3/TRBV12-4	many	TRBJ2-7	TRBD2	16
CSARGGANEQFF	TGCAGTGCTAGAGGGGGGGCCAATGAGCAGTTCTTC	TRBV20-1	many	TRBJ2-1	.	12
CASSYLAGVNTGELFF	TGCGCCAGCAGCTACCTAGCGGGAGTTAACACCGGGGAGCTGTTTTTT	TRBV5-1	.	TRBJ2-2	TRBD2	16
CSALRVQETQYF	TGCAGCGCCTTGAGGGTCCAAGAGACCCAGTACTTC	TRBV29-1	.	TRBJ2-5	.	12
CASSLVPGPGNTIYF	TGTGCCAGCAGTTTGGTTCCGGGGCCTGGAAACACCATATATTTT	TRBV12-3/TRBV12-4	once	TRBJ1-3	.	15
CASRWTDRQSNTGELFF	TGTGCCAGCAGATGGACAGACAGGCAATCGAACACCGGGGAGCTGTTTTTT	TRBV12-3/TRBV12-4	.	TRBJ2-2	.	17
CASSLRLNQPQHF	TGTGCCAGCAGCTTAAGGTTAAACCAGCCCCAGCATTTT	TRBV7-9	.	TRBJ1-5	.	13
CASSFPHGDEQYF	TGTGCCAGCAGCTTCCCTCACGGGGACGAGCAGTACTTC	TRBV5-4	.	TRBJ2-7	.	13
CASSDRSSGRGEQFF	TGTGCCAGCAGTGATAGGTCTAGCGGGAGGGGTGAGCAGTTCTTC	TRBV25-1	few	TRBJ2-1	TRBD2	15
CASSLTGQFGYTF	TGTGCCAGCAGCTTAACAGGGCAGTTTGGCTACACCTTC	TRBV7-6	few	TRBJ1-2	.	13
CASSLPGLITDTQYF	TGTGCCAGCAGCTTGCCGGGACTGATCACAGATACGCAGTATTTT	TRBV11-2	.	TRBJ2-3	.	15
CASSLKGQGLYEQYF	TGTGCCAGCAGCTTGAAAGGACAGGGGTTATACGAGCAGTACTTC	TRBV5-5	.	TRBJ2-7	TRBD1	15
CASRYPGLAGASTDTQYF	TGTGCCAGCAGATATCCGGGACTAGCGGGTGCTAGCACAGATACGCAGTATTTT	TRBV6-5	.	TRBJ2-3	TRBD2	18
CASSTGLAGDTQYF	TGTGCCAGCAGCACGGGACTAGCGGGAGATACGCAGTATTTT	TRBV7-2	few	TRBJ2-3	TRBD2	14
CASRWDNTDTQYF	TGTGCCAGCAGGTGGGACAACACAGATACGCAGTATTTT	TRBV6-5	few	TRBJ2-3	.	13
CASSLLLAGGGMGTDTQYF	TGTGCCAGCAGCTTGCTACTAGCGGGAGGGGGCATGGGGACAGATACGCAGTATTTT	TRBV11-2	many	TRBJ2-3	TRBD2	19
CASSPGQGILLSVDTQYF	TGTGCCAGCAGCCCGGGACAGGGGATTCTACTAAGCGTGGATACGCAGTATTTT	TRBV12-3/TRBV12-4	once	TRBJ2-3	TRBD1	18
CASSLVQGQETQYF	TGCGCCAGCAGCTTGGTACAGGGCCAAGAGACCCAGTACTTC	TRBV5-1	.	TRBJ2-5	.	14
CASSLKPPPARTQYF	TGTGCCAGCAGCTTAAAACCCCCCCCGGCTCGTACGCAGTATTTT	TRBV7-9	few	TRBJ2-3	.	15
CASSLKGDRGFYGYTF	TGTGCCAGCAGTTTGAAAGGGGACAGGGGCTTCTATGGCTACACCTTC	TRBV27	.	TRBJ1-2	TRBD1	16
CATSHRGAYPRETQYF	TGTGCCACCAGCCACAGGGGCGCCTACCCCCGGGAGACCCAGTACTTC	TRBV24-1	.	TRBJ2-5	TRBD1	16
CASSFSGTATLDQPQHF	TGTGCCAGCAGCTTCTCCGGGACAGCGACCTTGGATCAGCCCCAGCATTTT	TRBV5-5	few	TRBJ1-5	TRBD1	17
CASRRESTYEQYF	TGTGCCAGCAGACGCGAGAGTACCTACGAGCAGTACTTC	TRBV6-1	few	TRBJ2-7	.	13
CASSPLPSGEAGELFF	TGTGCCAGCTCACCACTTCCGTCAGGGGAGGCCGGGGAGCTGTTTTTT	TRBV18	.	TRBJ2-2	.	16
CASRIPTGVDQETQYF	TGTGCCAGCAGGATTCCGACAGGGGTAGACCAAGAGACCCAGTACTTC	TRBV2	few	TRBJ2-5	TRBD1	16
CASRLEGTGVETQYF	TGTGCCAGCAGACTGGAAGGGACAGGGGTGGAGACCCAGTACTTC	TRBV3-1	.	TRBJ2-5	TRBD1	15
CSARDLRRGNEQFF	TGCAGTGCTAGAGACCTCCGGCGTGGGAATGAGCAGTTCTTC	TRBV20-1	.	TRBJ2-1	.	14
CSARSGSTTGELFF	TGCAGTGCTAGGAGCGGGAGTACCACCGGGGAGCTGTTTTTT	TRBV20-1	few	TRBJ2-2	TRBD2	14
CASRPQAGGTNEQYF	TGTGCCAGCAGACCCCAAGCGGGAGGGACTAACGAGCAGTACTTC	TRBV6-1	many	TRBJ2-7	TRBD2	15
CARTSGRGISAKNIQYF	TGTGCACGGACTAGCGGGAGGGGAATCTCAGCCAAAAACATTCAGTACTTC	TRBV7-2	few	TRBJ2-4	TRBD2	17
CASSSSGTGVSEQYF	TGTGCCAGCAGCTCGTCCGGGACAGGGGTCTCCGAGCAGTACTTC	TRBV7-2	many	TRBJ2-7	TRBD1	15
CASSLGGQYTGELFF	TGCGCCAGCAGCTTGGGGGGACAGTACACCGGGGAGCTGTTTTTT	TRBV5-1	many	TRBJ2-2	TRBD1	15
CASSLVRDSLNEQFF	TGTGCCAGCAGCTTAGTTAGAGATAGCCTCAATGAGCAGTTCTTC	TRBV7-2	.	TRBJ2-1	.	15
CASSLGPNNNEQFF	TGTGCCAGCAGCTTAGGGCCGAACAACAATGAGCAGTTCTTC	TRBV7-9	few	TRBJ2-1	.	14
CASSLASGMGNEQFF	TGTGCCAGCAGCTTGGCTAGCGGGATGGGCAATGAGCAGTTCTTC	TRBV5-4	few	TRBJ2-1	TRBD2	15
CAWSPTYVRGTGELFF	TGTGCCTGGAGTCCGACGTACGTAAGGGGAACCGGGGAGCTGTTTTTT	TRBV30	few	TRBJ2-2	.	16
CASSLGGGEQYF	TGTGCCAGCAGTTTAGGGGGGGGCGAGCAGTACTTC	TRBV12-3/TRBV12-4	many	TRBJ2-7	TRBD2	12
CASSSRRTSASYEQYF	TGTGCCAGCAGCTCCCGCCGCACTAGCGCGTCCTACGAGCAGTACTTC	TRBV7-2	many	TRBJ2-7	TRBD2	16
CAIRETGEGRYEQYF	TGTGCCATCAGAGAAACAGGGGAAGGTCGCTACGAGCAGTACTTC	TRBV10-3	.	TRBJ2-7	TRBD1	15
CSARDPQRGGTGELFF	TGCAGTGCTAGAGATCCCCAGCGGGGAGGGACCGGGGAGCTGTTTTTT	TRBV20-1	.	TRBJ2-2	TRBD2	16
CASSQDLGRNSYEQYF	TGCGCCAGCAGCCAAGATCTCGGAAGAAACTCCTACGAGCAGTACTTC	TRBV4-3	few	TRBJ2-7	.	16
CASSLTPYNEQFF	TGTGCCAGCAGCCTCACTCCCTACAATGAGCAGTTCTTC	TRBV11-2	.	TRBJ2-1	.	13
CASSVDPSEYEQYF	TGTGCCAGCAGCGTAGACCCTAGCGAGTACGAGCAGTACTTC	TRBV9	few	TRBJ2-7	.	14
CASSEGLAASHEQYF	TGTGCCAGCAGCGAGGGACTAGCTGCGTCCCACGAGCAGTACTTC	TRBV7-9	.	TRBJ2-7	TRBD2	15
CASSLQGLADFYNEQFF	TGTGCCAGCAGTTTACAAGGACTAGCTGACTTCTACAATGAGCAGTTCTTC	TRBV12-3/TRBV12-4	.	TRBJ2-1	TRBD2	17
CASSLGSPTSYNEQFF	TGTGCCAGCAGTTTGGGCAGCCCCACCTCCTACAATGAGCAGTTCTTC	TRBV12-3/TRBV12-4	few	TRBJ2-1	.	16
CASSSRQGYTGELFF	TGTGCCAGCAGCTCCCGACAGGGCTACACCGGGGAGCTGTTTTTT	TRBV21-1	.	TRBJ2-2	.	15
CSARVLAGIPRNNEQFF	TGCAGTGCTAGGGTACTAGCGGGAATACCGAGGAACAATGAGCAGTTCTTC	TRBV20-1	.	TRBJ2-1	TRBD2	17
CSVGGLVQETQYF	TGCAGCGTTGGGGGACTAGTCCAAGAGACCCAGTACTTC	TRBV29-1	few	TRBJ2-5	TRBD2	13
CASSFRDRGFYEQYF	TGTGCCAGCAGTTTCCGGGACAGGGGTTTTTACGAGCAGTACTTC	TRBV12-3/TRBV12-4	few	TRBJ2-7	TRBD1	15